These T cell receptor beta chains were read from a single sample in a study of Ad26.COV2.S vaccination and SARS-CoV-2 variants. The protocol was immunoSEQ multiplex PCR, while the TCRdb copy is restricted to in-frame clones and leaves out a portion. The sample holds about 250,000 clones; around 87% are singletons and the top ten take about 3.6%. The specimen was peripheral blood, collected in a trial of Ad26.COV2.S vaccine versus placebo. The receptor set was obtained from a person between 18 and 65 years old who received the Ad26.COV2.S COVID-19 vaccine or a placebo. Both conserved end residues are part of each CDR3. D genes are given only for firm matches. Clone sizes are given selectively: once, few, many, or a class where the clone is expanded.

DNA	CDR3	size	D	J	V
TGTGCCAGCAGCGCCAAAATTAGCTCCTACAATGAGCAGTTCTTC	CASSAKISSYNEQFF	NA	NA	TRBJ2-1	TRBV7-8
TGTGCCAGCAGTGAATATGGGGAAAAGGGTGAAGCTTTCTTT	CASSEYGEKGEAFF	NA	NA	TRBJ1-1	TRBV2
TGTGCCAGTAGTACCCACCCCCCAGGGGCCCGGGGTGGCTACACCTTC	CASSTHPPGARGGYTF	NA	NA	TRBJ1-2	TRBV19
TGTGCCAGCAGTGAAGAAGCAGGTAGCTCCTACGAGCAGTACTTC	CASSEEAGSSYEQYF	NA	NA	TRBJ2-7	TRBV2
TGTGCCAGCAGCAAAGCGCTTTTTCTCCACTCGGCGTTGGTGGTGAATGAGCAGTACTTC	CASSKALFLHSALVVNEQYF	NA	NA	TRBJ2-7	TRBV21-1
TGTGCCAGCAGTCCTGGGGGACTACCCGGGGAGCTGTTTTTT	CASSPGGLPGELFF	few	TRBD2	TRBJ2-2	TRBV2
TGTGCCAGCAGTTTCATCGGGGATCCGCCCACCGGGGAGCTGTTTTTT	CASSFIGDPPTGELFF	NA	NA	TRBJ2-2	TRBV27
TGTGCCAGTAGTATAGCGACAGGGGGCGCGGGCAATGAGCAGTTCTTC	CASSIATGGAGNEQFF	NA	TRBD1	TRBJ2-1	TRBV19
TGTGCCAGTCCTTCGGGGGAGCAGTACTTC	CASPSGEQYF	NA	NA	TRBJ2-7	TRBV2
TGTGCCAGCGATCCGGGACAGGAATACTACGAGCAGTACTTC	CASDPGQEYYEQYF	NA	TRBD1	TRBJ2-7	TRBV2
TGCAGCGTTGAAGGGACAGGGAACGAGCAGTACTTC	CSVEGTGNEQYF	NA	TRBD1	TRBJ2-7	TRBV29-1
TGCGCCAGCAGCTTGGCCCCCTTTTCGGGGCGGAACGAGCAGTACTTC	CASSLAPFSGRNEQYF	NA	NA	TRBJ2-7	TRBV5-1
TGTGCCAGCAGCTTGGCCTTGGCTAGCGGGGCGAACACCGGGGAGCTGTTTTTT	CASSLALASGANTGELFF	few	TRBD2	TRBJ2-2	TRBV5-8
TGTGCCACCAGCGGGATGGGGGCGGGGAGGGATGGCTACACCTTC	CATSGMGAGRDGYTF	NA	NA	TRBJ1-2	TRBV15
TGTGCCAGCAGCTTACGGGGGACTAGCGGGGGTAGAGATACGCAGTATTTT	CASSLRGTSGGRDTQYF	once	TRBD2	TRBJ2-3	TRBV5-5
TGTGCCATCAGTGAGTCACCTGGCGTTAGTGAGCAGTTCTTC	CAISESPGVSEQFF	NA	NA	TRBJ2-1	TRBV10-3
TGTGCCAGCAGGCAAGCGGGGGGGCTCGATGAGCAGTTCTTC	CASRQAGGLDEQFF	NA	TRBD2	TRBJ2-1	TRBV5-5
TGTGCCAGCAGCCCATGGACGGGTCTGAACACTGAAGCTTTCTTT	CASSPWTGLNTEAFF	NA	NA	TRBJ1-1	TRBV7-8
TGTGCCTGGAGTTTACAGGGCCCGTCCTACAATGAGCAGTTCTTC	CAWSLQGPSYNEQFF	NA	NA	TRBJ2-1	TRBV30
TGTGCCAGCTCAGCCAAGGCAGATACGCAGTATTTT	CASSAKADTQYF	NA	NA	TRBJ2-3	TRBV18
TGTGCCAGCAGCTTAGAACAGGACACAGATACGCAGTATTTT	CASSLEQDTDTQYF	NA	NA	TRBJ2-3	TRBV7-9
TGTGCCAGCTCACCGGACAGGGAAGTAAGGGCTAACTATGGCTACACCTTC	CASSPDREVRANYGYTF	NA	TRBD1	TRBJ1-2	TRBV18
TGCGCCAGCAGCTCCAACTACGAGCAGTACTTC	CASSSNYEQYF	NA	NA	TRBJ2-7	TRBV5-1
TGTGCCAGCAGCTGGTTGGCCCGAACCAACGAGCAGTACTTC	CASSWLARTNEQYF	once	NA	TRBJ2-7	TRBV7-2
TGTGCCAGCAGCCAACTGATAGGGACAGGGAACACTGAAGCTTTCTTT	CASSQLIGTGNTEAFF	few	TRBD1	TRBJ1-1	TRBV5-5